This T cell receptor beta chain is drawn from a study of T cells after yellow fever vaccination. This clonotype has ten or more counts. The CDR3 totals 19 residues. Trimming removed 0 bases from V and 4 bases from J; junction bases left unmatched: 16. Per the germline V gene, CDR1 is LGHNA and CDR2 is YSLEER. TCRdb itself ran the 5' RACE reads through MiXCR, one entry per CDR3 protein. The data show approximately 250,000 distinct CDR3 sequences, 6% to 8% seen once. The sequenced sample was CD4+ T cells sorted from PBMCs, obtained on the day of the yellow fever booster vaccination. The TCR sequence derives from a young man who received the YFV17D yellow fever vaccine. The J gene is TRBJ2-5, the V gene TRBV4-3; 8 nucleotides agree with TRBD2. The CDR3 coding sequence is TGCGCCAGCAGCCAAGATCCGGCAGGTCGAAAGCGGGAGAGAGAGACCCAGTACTTC. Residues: CASSQDPAGRKRERETQYF.